The present entry profiles one TCR beta chain with its context. This entry comes from a study of blood T cell repertoires in COVID-19. This CDR3 has 16 residues. V was trimmed by 3 bases and J by 7 bases, leaving 17 bases between them. Germline V lookup: CDR1 SGHNT, CDR2 YYREEE (reference sequence). Assay: immunoSEQ multiplex PCR; the TCRdb copy retains only in-frame clones and omits some. Here the sample spans 150,000 to 200,000 clones, 84% being singletons. The chain recombines TRBV5-4 with TRBJ1-6; no firm D call. The sequencing sample was made of PBMCs or T cells enriched from blood (not recorded which). The sequence was obtained from a man aged 45-60 years who had recovered from COVID-19. CDR3 region: CASSSGPAPGNSPLHF. CDR3 sequence (DNA): TGTGCCAGCAGCTCCGGCCCGGCCCCGGGAAATTCACCCCTCCACTTT. Filled out from reference TRBV5-4 and TRBJ1-6, the complete variable domain reads ETGVTQSPTHLIKTRGQQVTLRCSSQSGHNTVSWYQQALGQGPQFIFQYYREEENGRGNFPPRFSGLQFPNYSSELNVNALELDDSALYLCASSSGPAPGNSPLHFGNGTRLTVT.